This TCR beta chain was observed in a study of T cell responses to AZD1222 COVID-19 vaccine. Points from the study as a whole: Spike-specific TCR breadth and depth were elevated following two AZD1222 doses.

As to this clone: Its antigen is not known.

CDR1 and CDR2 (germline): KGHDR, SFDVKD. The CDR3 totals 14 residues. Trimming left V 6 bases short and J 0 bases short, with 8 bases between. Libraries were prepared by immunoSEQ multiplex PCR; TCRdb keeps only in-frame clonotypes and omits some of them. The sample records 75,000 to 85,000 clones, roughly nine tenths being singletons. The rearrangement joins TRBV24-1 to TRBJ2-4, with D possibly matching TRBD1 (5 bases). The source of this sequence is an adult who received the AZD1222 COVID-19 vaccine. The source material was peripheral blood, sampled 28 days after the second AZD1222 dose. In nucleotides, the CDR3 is TGTGCCACCAGTACGACAGTAGCCAAAAACATTCAGTACTTC. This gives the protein CATSTTVAKNIQYF.